Following are 3 T cell receptor beta chains from one sample sequenced in a study of T cell responses to AZD1222 COVID-19 vaccine. Only in-frame clones appear in the TCRdb table, and some are missing; sequencing was by immunoSEQ multiplex PCR. The table lists some 90,000 clones, about 85% of them singletons, with about 1.6% in the top ten. The source was peripheral blood, collected on day 0 of AZD1222 vaccination. The source of these receptors is an adult in good health.

The chain uses TRBV5-1 and TRBJ1-5, with D possibly TRBD1 on 5 matching bases. The germline CDR1 and CDR2 sequences are SGHRS and YFSETQ. This CDR3 region has 14 residues. V was pared by 0 bases and J by 2 bases, with 6 bases between. CDR3 in amino acids: CASSLVGGNQPQHF. The CDR3 nucleotides are TGCGCCAGCAGCTTGGTAGGGGGCAATCAGCCCCAGCATTTT.

This clone has only a few counts. The chain employs TRBV6-2 or TRBV6-3 and TRBJ2-3; TRBD2 matches 9 bases. The CDR3 extends over 15 amino acids. Looked up from germline, CDR1 is MNHEY and CDR2 is SVGEGT. The V and J ends lost 5 bases and 2 bases, in that order; junction bases with no gene match: 5. The CDR3: CASSPGLAPTDTQYF. CDR3 sequence (DNA): TGTGCCAGCAGTCCCGGACTAGCGCCCACAGATACGCAGTATTTT.

The chain has TRBV29-1 and TRBJ1-2; 10 positions match TRBD1. From germline, CDR1 is SQVTM and CDR2 ANQGSEA. The CDR3 contains 14 residues. CDR3 residues: CLLVRDRGSYGYTF. In DNA form, the CDR3 reads TGCCTCCTGGTAAGGGACAGGGGAAGTTATGGCTACACCTTC.